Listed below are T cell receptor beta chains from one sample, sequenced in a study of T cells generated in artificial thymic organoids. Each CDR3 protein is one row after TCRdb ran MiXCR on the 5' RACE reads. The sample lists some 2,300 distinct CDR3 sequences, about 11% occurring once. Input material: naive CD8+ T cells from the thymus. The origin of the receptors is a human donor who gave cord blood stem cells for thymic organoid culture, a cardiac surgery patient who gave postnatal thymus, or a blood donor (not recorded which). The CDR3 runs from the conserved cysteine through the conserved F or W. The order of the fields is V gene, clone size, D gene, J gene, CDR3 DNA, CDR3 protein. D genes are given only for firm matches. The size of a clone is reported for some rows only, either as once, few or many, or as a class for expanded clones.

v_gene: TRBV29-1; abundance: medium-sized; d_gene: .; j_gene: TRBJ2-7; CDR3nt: TGCAGCGTCCGAGGTGGGGGTAGAAGGTCCTACGAGCAGTACTTC; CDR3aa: CSVRGGGRRSYEQYF
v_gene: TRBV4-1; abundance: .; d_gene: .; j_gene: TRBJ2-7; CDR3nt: TGCGCCAGCAGCTCGACTTTTACCTACGAGCAGTACTTC; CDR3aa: CASSSTFTYEQYF
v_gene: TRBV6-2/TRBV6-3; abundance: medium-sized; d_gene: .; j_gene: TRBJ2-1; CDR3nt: TGTGCCACCGGTTATTACGAGCAGTTCTTC; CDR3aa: CATGYYEQFF
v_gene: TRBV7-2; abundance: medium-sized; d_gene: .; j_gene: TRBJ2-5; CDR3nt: TGTGCCAGCAGCCCCCTAGCATCTCAAGAGACCCAGTACTTC; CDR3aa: CASSPLASQETQYF
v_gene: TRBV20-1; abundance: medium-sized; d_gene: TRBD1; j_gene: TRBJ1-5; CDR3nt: TGCAGTGCTAGAGAAGGCCCACAGGGGATCCAGCCCCAGCATTTT; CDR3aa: CSAREGPQGIQPQHF
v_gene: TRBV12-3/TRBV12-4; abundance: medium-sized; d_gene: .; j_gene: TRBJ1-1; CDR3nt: TGTGCCAGCAGCCGCCCAAACACTGAAGCTTTCTTT; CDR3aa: CASSRPNTEAFF
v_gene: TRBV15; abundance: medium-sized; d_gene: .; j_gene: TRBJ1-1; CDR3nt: TGTGCCACCAGCAGTGGGGGAAGCACTGAAGCTTTCTTT; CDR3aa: CATSSGGSTEAFF
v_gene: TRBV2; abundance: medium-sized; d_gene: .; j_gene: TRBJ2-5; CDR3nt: TGTGCCAGCAGCCCCGAGACTAGCCAAGAGACCCAGTACTTC; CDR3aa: CASSPETSQETQYF
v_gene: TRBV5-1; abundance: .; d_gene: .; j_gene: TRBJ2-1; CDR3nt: TGCGCCAGCAGCTTGGAGTTCAGGCGGCATGAGCAGTTCTTC; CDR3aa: CASSLEFRRHEQFF
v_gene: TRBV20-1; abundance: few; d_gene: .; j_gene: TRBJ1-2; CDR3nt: TGCAGTGCTAGGGACCACAGAACAGAAGTCTATGGCTACACCTTC; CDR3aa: CSARDHRTEVYGYTF
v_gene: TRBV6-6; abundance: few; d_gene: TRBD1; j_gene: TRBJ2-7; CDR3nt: TGTGCCAGCACGGGACAGGGGGCCTCCTACGAGCAGTACTTC; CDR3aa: CASTGQGASYEQYF
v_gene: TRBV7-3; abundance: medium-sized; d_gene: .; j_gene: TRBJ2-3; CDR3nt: TGTGCCAGCAGCTTAACTCCGAGTACCACAGATACGCAGTATTTT; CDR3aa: CASSLTPSTTDTQYF
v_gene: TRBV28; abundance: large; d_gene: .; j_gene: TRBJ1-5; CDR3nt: TGTGCCAGCGGAAGCCTCCAGAGCAATCAGCCCCAGCATTTT; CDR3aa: CASGSLQSNQPQHF
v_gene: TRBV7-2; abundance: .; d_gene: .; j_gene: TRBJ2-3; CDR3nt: TGTGCCAACAGCTTATTTCCTTGGTTGATTCCTGGGTTATCTAGCACAGATACGCAGTATTTT; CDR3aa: CANSLFPWLIPGLSSTDTQYF
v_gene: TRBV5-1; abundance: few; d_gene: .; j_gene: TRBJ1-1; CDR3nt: TGCGCCAGCAGCTTGGGATGGTTGGGGGATAAGAACACTGAAGCTTTCTTT; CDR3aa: CASSLGWLGDKNTEAFF
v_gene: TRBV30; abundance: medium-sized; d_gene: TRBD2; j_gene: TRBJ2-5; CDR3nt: TGTGCCTGTAACTCAGGGCTAGCGGGTCCGCAAGAGACCCAGTACTTC; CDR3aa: CACNSGLAGPQETQYF
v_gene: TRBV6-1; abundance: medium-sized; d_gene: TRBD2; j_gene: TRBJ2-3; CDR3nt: TGTGCCAGCAGCGAACTAGCGGGAGGACTCACAGATACGCAGTATTTT; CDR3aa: CASSELAGGLTDTQYF
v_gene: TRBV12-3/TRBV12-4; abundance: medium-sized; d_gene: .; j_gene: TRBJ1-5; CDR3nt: TGTGCCAGCAGGCGCGATAATCAGCCCCAGCATTTT; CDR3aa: CASRRDNQPQHF
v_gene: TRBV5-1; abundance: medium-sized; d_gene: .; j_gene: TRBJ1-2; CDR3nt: TGCGCCAGCAGCTTGGGACAGCGAGCTAACTATGGCTACACCTTC; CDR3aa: CASSLGQRANYGYTF
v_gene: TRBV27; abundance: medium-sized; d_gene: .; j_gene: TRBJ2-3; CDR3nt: TGTGCCAGCAGAGCAGGGGCAATGGATACGCAGTATTTT; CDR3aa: CASRAGAMDTQYF
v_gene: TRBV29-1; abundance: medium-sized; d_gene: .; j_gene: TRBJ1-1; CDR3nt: TGCAGCGTGATGGGATACCCAGGGCACACTGAAGCTTTCTTT; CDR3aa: CSVMGYPGHTEAFF
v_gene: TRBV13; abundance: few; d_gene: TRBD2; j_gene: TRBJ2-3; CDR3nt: TGTGCCAGCAGCCAACTAGCGGGGGCTGATACGCAGTATTTT; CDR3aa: CASSQLAGADTQYF
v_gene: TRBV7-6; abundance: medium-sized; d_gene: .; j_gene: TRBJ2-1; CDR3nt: TGTGCCAGCAGCTTAGTTCGGGATGGGTACTACAATGAGCAGTTCTTC; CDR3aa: CASSLVRDGYYNEQFF
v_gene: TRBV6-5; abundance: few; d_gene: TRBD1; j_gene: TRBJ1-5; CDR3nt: TGTGCCAGCAGCCCCGGGACAGGGGTCATGCCCCAGCATTTT; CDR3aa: CASSPGTGVMPQHF
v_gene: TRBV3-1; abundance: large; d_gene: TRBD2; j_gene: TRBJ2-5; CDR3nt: TGTGCCAGCAGCCTGAGGACTAGCGGGACCCGAGAGACCCAGTACTTC; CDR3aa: CASSLRTSGTRETQYF
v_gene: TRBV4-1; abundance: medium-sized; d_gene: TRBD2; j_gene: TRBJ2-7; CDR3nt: TGCGCCAGCAGCCAAGTTCTACTAGCGTTCACCTACGAGCAGTACTTC; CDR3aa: CASSQVLLAFTYEQYF
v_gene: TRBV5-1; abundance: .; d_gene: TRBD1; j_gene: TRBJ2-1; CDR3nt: TGCGCCAGCAGCACGGGACAGGGGGATCCTGGATGGCACAATGAGCAGTTCTTC; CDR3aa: CASSTGQGDPGWHNEQFF
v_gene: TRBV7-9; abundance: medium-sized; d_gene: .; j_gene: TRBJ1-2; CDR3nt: TGTGCCAGCAGCTTAGAGGAGACATACTATGGCTACACCTTC; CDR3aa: CASSLEETYYGYTF
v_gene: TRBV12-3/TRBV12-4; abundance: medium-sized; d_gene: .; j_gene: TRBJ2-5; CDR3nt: TGTGCCAGCAGCCGGGAGTTAATCGAGACCCAGTACTTC; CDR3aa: CASSRELIETQYF
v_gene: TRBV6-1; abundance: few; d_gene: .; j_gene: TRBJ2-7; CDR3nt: TGTGCCAGCAGTGTTTTTTCTAGCTCTTACGAGCAGTACTTC; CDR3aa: CASSVFSSSYEQYF
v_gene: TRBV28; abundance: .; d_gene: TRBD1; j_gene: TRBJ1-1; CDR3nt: TGTGCCAGCAGTATCCGGCCGGGACAGGGAAACACTGAAGCTTTCTTT; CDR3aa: CASSIRPGQGNTEAFF
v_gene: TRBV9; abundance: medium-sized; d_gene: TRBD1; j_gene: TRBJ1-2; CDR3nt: TGTGCCAGCAGCACCGGGACAGGGAACTATGGCTACACCTTC; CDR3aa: CASSTGTGNYGYTF
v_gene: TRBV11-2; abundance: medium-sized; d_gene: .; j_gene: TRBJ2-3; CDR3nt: TGTGCCAGCAGCTTCGGGGATACGCAGTATTTT; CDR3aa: CASSFGDTQYF
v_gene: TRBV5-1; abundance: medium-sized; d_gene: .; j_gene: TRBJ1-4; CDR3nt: TGCGCCAGCAGCTTCTATGAAGGGGGAGACGAAAAACTGTTTTTT; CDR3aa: CASSFYEGGDEKLFF
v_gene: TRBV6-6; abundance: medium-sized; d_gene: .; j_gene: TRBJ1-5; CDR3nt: TGTGCCAGCAGTTACTCGAGAGGGATCAATCAGCCCCAGCATTTT; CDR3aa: CASSYSRGINQPQHF
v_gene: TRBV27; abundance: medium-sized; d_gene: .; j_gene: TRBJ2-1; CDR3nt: TGTGCCAGCAGTTTATCTAGCGAAAGCTCCTACAATGAGCAGTTCTTC; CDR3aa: CASSLSSESSYNEQFF
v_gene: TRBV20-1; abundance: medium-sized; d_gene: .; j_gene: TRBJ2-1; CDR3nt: TGCAGTGCTAGAGATCTAGCCTGGAACAATGAGCAGTTCTTC; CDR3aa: CSARDLAWNNEQFF
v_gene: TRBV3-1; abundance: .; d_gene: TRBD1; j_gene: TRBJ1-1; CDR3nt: TGTGCCAGCAGCCAGGACTACAGGGGGAGGCAAGCTTTCTTT; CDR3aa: CASSQDYRGRQAFF
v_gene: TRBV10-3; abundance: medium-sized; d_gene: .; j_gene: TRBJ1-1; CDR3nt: TGTGCCATCAGTGGGGCCCCGGAGTTGGACACTGAAGCTTTCTTT; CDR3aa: CAISGAPELDTEAFF
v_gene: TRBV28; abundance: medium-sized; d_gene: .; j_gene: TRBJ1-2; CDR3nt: TGTGCCAGCAGTCCCCAGACAGCTTCGATTAACTATGGCTACACCTTC; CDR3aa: CASSPQTASINYGYTF
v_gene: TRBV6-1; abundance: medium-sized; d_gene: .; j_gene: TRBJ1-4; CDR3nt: TGTGCCAGCAGGACCGTCACTAATGAAAAACTGTTTTTT; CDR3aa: CASRTVTNEKLFF
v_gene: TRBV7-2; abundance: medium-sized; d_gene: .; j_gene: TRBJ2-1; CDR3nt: TGTGCCAGCAGCTTTAGCGTCCATGAGCAGTTCTTC; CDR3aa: CASSFSVHEQFF
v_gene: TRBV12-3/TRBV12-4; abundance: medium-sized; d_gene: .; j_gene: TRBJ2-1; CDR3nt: TGTGCCAGCAGTTTGGGCTCGTCTATGGATGAGCAGTTCTTC; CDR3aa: CASSLGSSMDEQFF
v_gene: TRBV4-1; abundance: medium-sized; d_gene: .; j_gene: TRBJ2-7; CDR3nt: TGCGCCAGCAGCCAAGATCTAACAGCGACCAGCTACGAGCAGTACTTC; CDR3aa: CASSQDLTATSYEQYF
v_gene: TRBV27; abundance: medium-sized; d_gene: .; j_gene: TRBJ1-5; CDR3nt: TGTGCCAGCAGTTTGGGTCAATGGGGCAATCAGCCCCAGCATTTT; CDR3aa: CASSLGQWGNQPQHF
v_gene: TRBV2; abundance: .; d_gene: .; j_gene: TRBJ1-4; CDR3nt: TGTGCCAGCATGGGCAGGGGTACAACTAATGAAAAACTGTTTTTT; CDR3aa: CASMGRGTTNEKLFF
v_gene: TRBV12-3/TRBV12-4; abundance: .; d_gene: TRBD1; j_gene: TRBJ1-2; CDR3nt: TGTGCCAGCAGTTTCATGACAGGGGGTCACTATGGCTACACCTTC; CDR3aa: CASSFMTGGHYGYTF
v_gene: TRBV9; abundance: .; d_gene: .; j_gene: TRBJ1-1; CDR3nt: TGTGCCAGCAGCGTAAGGGGAAACACTGAAGCTTTCTTT; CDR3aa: CASSVRGNTEAFF
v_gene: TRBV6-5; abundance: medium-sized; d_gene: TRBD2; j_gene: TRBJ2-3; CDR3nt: TGTGCCAGCAGTGGACTAGCGGGGTCTAGCACAGATACGCAGTATTTT; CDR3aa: CASSGLAGSSTDTQYF
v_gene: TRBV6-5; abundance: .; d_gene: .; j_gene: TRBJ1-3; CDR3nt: TGTGCCAGCAGGATAAGAACAGGCGCCGGAAGCACCATATATTTT; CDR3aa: CASRIRTGAGSTIYF
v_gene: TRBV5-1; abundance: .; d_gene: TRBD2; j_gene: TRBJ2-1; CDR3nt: TGCGCCAGCAGCTCTCGACTAGCCAATGAGCAGTTCTTC; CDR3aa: CASSSRLANEQFF
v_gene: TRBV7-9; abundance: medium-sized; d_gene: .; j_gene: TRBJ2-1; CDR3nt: TGTGCCAGCAGCTTAGGGTTTGGGGGGAATGAGCAGTTCTTC; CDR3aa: CASSLGFGGNEQFF
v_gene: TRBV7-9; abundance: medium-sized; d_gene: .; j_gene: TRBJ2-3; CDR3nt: TGTGCCAGCAGCACATGGGACGGTACAGATACGCAGTATTTT; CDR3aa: CASSTWDGTDTQYF